Reported below is one T cell receptor (beta chain). This entry comes from a study of PD-1 blockade in classical Hodgkin lymphoma. As for time point: cycle 4 day 1 (C4D1), after more than five weeks of nivolumab. All the patients suffered relapse after autologous stem cell transplantation, and brentuximab vedotin exposure differed. Negative selection with magnetic separation was used to purify CD4+ T cells from thawed PBMCs. Trimming took 0 bases from V and 8 from J, leaving 5 bases between them. This CDR3 contains 13 residues. Germline values: CDR1 SGHAT, CDR2 FQNNGV. Profiling relied on immunoSEQ multiplex PCR, and the TCRdb table lists in-frame clones only, not all of them. The data contain about 9,700 clones, roughly four fifths of them singletons.

The clonotype was recovered from a human donor with classical Hodgkin lymphoma. The rearrangement joins TRBV11-2 to TRBJ1-6; the D is unclear. Sample: CD4+ T cells from blood, taken before the fourth cycle of nivolumab. CDR3 in DNA: TGTGCCAGCAGCTTAGAGGAGTATTCACCCCTCCACTTT. It yields the protein CASSLEEYSPLHF.